This is a list of T cell receptor beta chains from one sample in a study of radiation and T cells in renal cell carcinoma. The table came from immunoSEQ multiplex PCR; TCRdb's copy has only in-frame clones and leaves some out. This table holds 100,000 to 150,000 clones, around 80% found once. The material was blood, obtained from a patient whose treatment included radiotherapy and nephrectomy. Receptor source: a woman aged 55-69 years with renal cell carcinoma. Both conserved end residues are part of each CDR3. D genes are given only for firm matches. Size is stated for part of the rows, as once, few or many counts, or as a class when the clone is expanded.

>TRBD1|TRBJ1-4|NA|TRBV5-1
TGCGCCAGCAGCTTGGCCATGGCAGGGGGAAGAGGAGCTAATGAAAAACTGTTTTTT
CASSLAMAGGRGANEKLFF
>NA|TRBJ2-7|NA|TRBV6-5
TGTGCCAGCAGCCTCGCCAAGGCTGGCTACGAGCAGTACTTC
CASSLAKAGYEQYF
>NA|TRBJ1-5|NA|TRBV19
TGTGCCAGTAGTATCCTCACAGGGAGCAATCAGCCCCAGCATTTT
CASSILTGSNQPQHF
>TRBD1|TRBJ1-1|few|TRBV11-2
TGTGCCAGCAGCTTGTGGACAGGGGGTGGAACTGAAGCTTTCTTT
CASSLWTGGGTEAFF
>NA|TRBJ1-4|NA|TRBV18
TGTGCCAGCTCACCGACCGGGACGGACTATGAAAAACTGTTTTTT
CASSPTGTDYEKLFF
>TRBD1|TRBJ1-4|NA|TRBV6-5
TGTGCCAGCAGTTACTCGACAGGGGTCTACGAAAAACTGTTTTTT
CASSYSTGVYEKLFF
>NA|TRBJ2-5|NA|TRBV7-3
TGTGCCAGCAGCCTCAACCAACTGGCGGAGACCCAGTACTTC
CASSLNQLAETQYF
>TRBD2|TRBJ2-7|NA|TRBV6-6
TGTGCCACATCCCCGGGGCGGGAGTACGAGCAGTACTTC
CATSPGREYEQYF
>TRBD1|TRBJ1-3|NA|TRBV4-2
TGTGCCAGCAGCCACCCTGACAGGGGGTCTGGAAACACCATATATTTT
CASSHPDRGSGNTIYF
>NA|TRBJ1-1|once|TRBV5-1
TGCGCCAGCAGTCCCCAGGCCTTCCTCGAGGGCACTGAAGCTTTCTTT
CASSPQAFLEGTEAFF
>TRBD1|TRBJ2-5|NA|TRBV30
TGTGCCTGGATGGGGACAGGGTTGGCCCAAGAGACCCAGTACTTC
CAWMGTGLAQETQYF
>NA|TRBJ1-3|NA|TRBV7-9
TGTGCCAGCAGCCTCATCGGCTCTGGAAACACCATATATTTT
CASSLIGSGNTIYF
>NA|TRBJ1-5|few|TRBV5-1
TGCGCCAGCAGCTTAGACAGCAATCAGCCCCAGCATTTT
CASSLDSNQPQHF
>TRBD2|TRBJ2-7|NA|TRBV6-5
TGTGCCAGCTATAACCGGGACACTAGCGGGCAGTACTTC
CASYNRDTSGQYF
>NA|TRBJ2-2|NA|TRBV19
TGTGCCAGTAGGGGGGCCCCCACCGGGGAGCTGTTTTTT
CASRGAPTGELFF
>TRBD1|TRBJ1-2|NA|TRBV27
TGTGCCAGCAGTCCCCGACAGGGTAGGGGCTACACCTTC
CASSPRQGRGYTF
>NA|TRBJ2-1|NA|TRBV7-8
TGTGCCAGCAGCTTAGATGGGTGGGGGCGGACAACAAATGAGCAGTTCTTC
CASSLDGWGRTTNEQFF
>TRBD2|TRBJ2-2|NA|TRBV5-1
TGCGCCAGCAGCTTATCCGGGACTAGCAAGGGGGCCGGGGAGCTGTTTTTT
CASSLSGTSKGAGELFF
>TRBD1|TRBJ1-1|NA|TRBV4-1
TGCGCCAGCAGCCAAGCCCCGGGACAGGGGGCGAGGATGAACACTGAAGCTTTCTTT
CASSQAPGQGARMNTEAFF
>NA|TRBJ1-1|NA|TRBV10-2
TGCGCCAGCAGTCCCGCTTACCCCAACATGAACACTGAAGCTTTCTTT
CASSPAYPNMNTEAFF
>NA|TRBJ1-5|once|TRBV7-9
TGTGCCAGCAGCTTCGGGGACGCTGCTAATCAGCCCCAGCATTTT
CASSFGDAANQPQHF
>NA|TRBJ2-3|NA|TRBV7-8
TGTGCCAGCAGCTTAGATAGATTCACAGATACGCAGTATTTT
CASSLDRFTDTQYF
>NA|TRBJ1-2|NA|TRBV4-3
TGCGCCAGCAGCCAAGAGGGGGGTAATCGGCAGGGCTACACCTTC
CASSQEGGNRQGYTF
>NA|TRBJ2-3|NA|TRBV7-2
TGTGCCAGCAGCTTAGTATTGGGGACAGATACGCAGTATTTT
CASSLVLGTDTQYF
>NA|TRBJ2-3|NA|TRBV7-6
TGTGCCAGCAGCTACGCCGGAGGCACAGATACGCAGTATTTT
CASSYAGGTDTQYF
>TRBD1|TRBJ2-3|NA|TRBV5-6
TGTGCCAGCAGCTTGGCAGGGGGCGCAGATACGCAGTATTTT
CASSLAGGADTQYF
>TRBD1|TRBJ1-2|NA|TRBV10-3
TGTGCCATCAGTGACTCGAGGGGGCACTATGGCTACACCTTC
CAISDSRGHYGYTF
>NA|TRBJ1-5|NA|TRBV2
TGTGCCAGCAACCTAGGGACCATTAGCAATCAGCCCCAGCATTTT
CASNLGTISNQPQHF
>NA|TRBJ2-7|NA|TRBV6-5
TGTGCCAGCAGATTGCCAGGTGGCCCCAACGAGCAGTACTTC
CASRLPGGPNEQYF
>TRBD1|TRBJ2-7|once|TRBV18
TGTGCCAGCTCACCCGACAGGGACGAGCAGTACTTC
CASSPDRDEQYF
>TRBD2|TRBJ2-7|NA|TRBV15
TGTGCTACCAGCAGAGCGGGGGAAGGCTACGAGCAGTACTTC
CATSRAGEGYEQYF
>TRBD1|TRBJ2-7|NA|TRBV28
TGTGCCAGCAGTCCTCCCGGGACAGGGGGCGAGCAGTACTTC
CASSPPGTGGEQYF
>TRBD1|TRBJ2-1|NA|TRBV29-1
TGCAGCGTAGAAACGGACAGGGGATCCTACAATGAGCAGTTCTTC
CSVETDRGSYNEQFF
>NA|TRBJ1-1|few|TRBV10-1
TGCGCCAGCAGTAAAGGGGCGGGTATCGCTGAAGCTTTCTTT
CASSKGAGIAEAFF
>NA|TRBJ1-1|few|TRBV2
TGTGCCAGCAGTGAACGGGGGGCTTTCTTT
CASSERGAFF
>NA|TRBJ2-3|NA|TRBV21-1
TGTGCCAGCAGCGAGGAGGGGGAAACAGATACGCAGTATTTT
CASSEEGETDTQYF
>NA|TRBJ1-2|NA|TRBV6-1
TGTGCCAGCAGTGAAACTCAAATCAACTATGGCTACACCTTC
CASSETQINYGYTF
>TRBD2|TRBJ2-1|NA|TRBV5-1
TGCGCCAGCAGCACGACTAGCGGGGGTGGGAATGAGCAGTTCTTC
CASSTTSGGGNEQFF
>NA|TRBJ2-5|NA|TRBV6-1
TGTGCCAGCACCCTCAACCGGGACTTCCAAGAGACCCAGTACTTC
CASTLNRDFQETQYF
>TRBD1|TRBJ2-2|NA|TRBV10-3
TGTGCCATTCGGACAGGTTTGAACACCGGGGAGCTGTTTTTT
CAIRTGLNTGELFF
>NA|TRBJ1-2|NA|TRBV7-9
TGTGCCAGCAGCTACAGGGATAATTATGGCTACACCTTC
CASSYRDNYGYTF
>NA|TRBJ1-2|NA|TRBV5-5
TGTGCCAGCAGCGTTGACAGCTATGGCTACACCTTC
CASSVDSYGYTF
>NA|TRBJ2-3|NA|TRBV7-8
TGTGCCAGCAGCTCACCCTCCCAGAGGCGAGATACGCAGTATTTT
CASSSPSQRRDTQYF
>NA|TRBJ2-5|NA|TRBV18
TGTGCCAGCTCACCGGGAGAGACCCAGTACTTC
CASSPGETQYF
>NA|TRBJ1-5|NA|TRBV7-2
TGTGCCAGCAGCTTGGGATATCAGCCCCAGCATTTT
CASSLGYQPQHF
>TRBD1|TRBJ1-4|NA|TRBV9
TGTGCCAGCAGCGTACTGGCAGGGGGGAATGAAAAACTGTTTTTT
CASSVLAGGNEKLFF
>TRBD1|TRBJ2-7|NA|TRBV2
TGTGCCAGCAGTGAACTGGGCCAGGGGGCGTACGAGCAGTACTTC
CASSELGQGAYEQYF
>NA|TRBJ1-2|once|TRBV19
TGTGCCAGTAGTCGAAGCTCCAGGGCGAGGAACTATGGCTACACCTTC
CASSRSSRARNYGYTF
>NA|TRBJ1-2|NA|TRBV29-1
TGCAGCGCCCGGGGAGGGGCTTCCTATGGCTACACCTTC
CSARGGASYGYTF
>NA|TRBJ1-1|NA|TRBV6-6
TGTGCCAGCAGTTCTGGTGGCACTGAAGCTTTCTTT
CASSSGGTEAFF
>TRBD1|TRBJ2-7|few|TRBV11-2
TGTGCCAGCAGCCCAAACCCGGGACAGGGTGCCATCTACGAGCAGTACTTC
CASSPNPGQGAIYEQYF
>TRBD1|TRBJ2-2|NA|TRBV5-1
TGCGCCAGCCATACGACCGGGGACAGGGGCACCGGGGAGCTGTTTTTT
CASHTTGDRGTGELFF
>NA|TRBJ2-7|once|TRBV9
TGTGCCAGCAGCGGGCTCTCGGGCGAGCAGTACTTC
CASSGLSGEQYF
>NA|TRBJ2-7|NA|TRBV4-2
TGTGCCAGCAGCCAAGCTAAGCACAGGGCGTACGAGCAGTACTTC
CASSQAKHRAYEQYF
>TRBD1|TRBJ1-4|NA|TRBV5-1
TGCGCCAGCAGCCCGTCCCGGGACAGGGTGGAGGTGGATGAAAAACTGTTTTTT
CASSPSRDRVEVDEKLFF
>TRBD1|TRBJ1-5|NA|TRBV6-6
TGTGCCAGCAGTGGTACAGGGGGTAGTGGTAATCAGCCCCAGCATTTT
CASSGTGGSGNQPQHF
>NA|TRBJ2-5|NA|TRBV7-2
TGTGCCAGCAGTTATAGCCCCTGGGAGACCCAGTACTTC
CASSYSPWETQYF